This T cell receptor (beta chain) appears in the sequencing data of a study of T cell responses to AZD1222 COVID-19 vaccine. Here immunoSEQ multiplex PCR was the method, and the copy in TCRdb shows in-frame clones only, minus some. The sample has about 150,000 clones, 80% to 90% seen once. CDR3 length: 15 residues. The V segment lost 6 bases and the J segment 5 bases; nucleotides outside the gene matches: 8. In germline, CDR1 is SQVTM, CDR2 ANQGSEA. Note on this clone: Its antigen is still unknown.

Study-level points and caveats: Vaccine-associated CD4 TCRs ranged over spike, dominating at 160-218 and 743-854. Nearly half of spike-specific TCRs reportedly go after variant regions that carry no mutations.

The V gene is TRBV29-1, the J gene TRBJ1-6; TRBD1 aligns across 9 bases. The source was peripheral blood, collected 28 days after the second AZD1222 dose. This TCR was sampled from an adult who received the AZD1222 COVID-19 vaccine. The CDR3: CSVKTGGGDNSPLHF. CDR3 sequence (DNA): TGCAGCGTAAAAACAGGGGGCGGCGATAATTCACCCCTCCACTTT.